Below are 26 T cell receptor beta chains sequenced from a single sample in a study of shared clonotypes between healthy human individuals. Sequencing used immunoSEQ multiplex PCR; TCRdb keeps in-frame clones, though not all of them. The sample has 170,000 or so clones; around 63% are singletons. Sequenced input: memory CD4+ T cells sorted from blood. Sample subset: CD45RA-negative fraction. The receptor set was obtained from a man aged 25 to 45 in good health.

The chain couples TRBV5-6 to TRBJ1-4; D is perhaps TRBD1 (6 bases). The CDR3 has 15 residues. The germline V gene encodes CDR1 SGHDT and CDR2 YYEEEE. V dropped 1 base and J dropped 8 bases, with 15 bases sitting between them. The CDR3 DNA follows: TGTGCCAGCAGCTTGTGGGGCAACAGGGTCGAAAAACTGTTTTTT. Translating gives CASSLWGNRVEKLFF.

The chain employs TRBV7-3 and TRBJ2-7, with D perhaps TRBD1 or TRBD2 (5 bases each). Germline V gene sequence: CDR1 SGHTA, CDR2 FQGTGA. The CDR3 consists of 12 residues. With 0 bases removed from V and 6 bases from J, the gap between germline ends came to 6 bases. CDR3 DNA: TGTGCCAGCAGCTTAACCGGGACCGAGCAGTACTTC. Amino acids: CASSLTGTEQYF. Full variable domain (missing parts from reference TRBV7-3 and TRBJ2-7): GAGVSQTPSNKVTEKGKYVELRCDPISGHTALYWYRQSLGQGPEFLIYFQGTGAADDSGLPNDRFFAVRPEGSVSTLKIQRTERGDSAVYLCASSLTGTEQYFGPGTRLTVT.

The chain recombines TRBV11-2 with TRBJ2-1; D gene unclear. The CDR3 is 13 amino acids. Trimming took 5 bases from V and 8 from J, leaving 13 bases between them. The germline CDR1 and CDR2 sequences are SGHAT and FQNNGV. CDR3 loop: CASSPWPADEQFF. DNA of the CDR3: TGTGCCAGCAGCCCCTGGCCGGCGGATGAGCAGTTCTTC.

This CDR3 reads CASRLLGTGAADTQYF. The DNA for the CDR3 is TGCGCCAGCCGCCTATTAGGGACAGGGGCGGCAGATACGCAGTATTTT. The genes are TRBV5-1 and TRBJ2-3, with 10 nucleotides matching TRBD1. Per germline, CDR1 SGHRS and CDR2 YFSETQ. The CDR3 is 16 residues long. J was trimmed by 4 bases and V by 7 bases; bases with no gene match: 12.

The V call is TRBV11-2, the J call TRBJ2-7, with TRBD1 as a possible D gene (6 bases). The CDR3 contains 13 residues. Trimming removed 3 bases from V and 7 bases from J, with 13 bases in between. From germline, CDR1 is SGHAT and CDR2 FQNNGV. The CDR3 spells CASSFSGTQEQYF. The CDR3 nucleotides read TGTGCCAGCAGCTTTTCCGGGACACAGGAGCAGTACTTC.

The chain combines TRBV5-8 with TRBJ2-7; 7 bases match TRBD1. This CDR3 is built from 15 residues. Germline V lookup: CDR1 SGHTS, CDR2 YDEGEE. After removal of 0 bases from V and 3 bases from J, the junction contained 6 bases not matched to a gene. Here the CDR3 reads CASSLVGDSLYEQYF. The DNA for the CDR3 is TGTGCCAGCAGCTTGGTGGGGGACAGCCTCTACGAGCAGTACTTC.

The chain recombines TRBV18 with TRBJ1-4, with D uncertain. Trimming stripped 5 bases from V and 0 bases from J, with 13 bases between. The V gene's germline CDR1 is KGHSH and CDR2 LQKENI. There are 16 residues in the CDR3. The CDR3 sequence: CASSAAGVATNEKLFF. In DNA, the CDR3 is TGTGCCAGCTCAGCGGCTGGGGTTGCAACTAATGAAAAACTGTTTTTT.

This rearrangement joins TRBV5-6 to TRBJ2-3; D is unclear. Germline CDR1 SGHDT, CDR2 YYEEEE. Trimming removed 4 bases at V and 2 bases at J, with 14 bases between. CDR3 length: 15 residues. CDR3 residues: CASSPVTETTDTQYF. CDR3 DNA: TGTGCCAGCAGCCCAGTGACGGAGACCACAGATACGCAGTATTTT.

The chain uses TRBV7-3 and TRBJ2-1; no clear D. Trimming removed 10 bases from V and 10 bases from J, with 20 bases in between. Looked up from germline, CDR1 is SGHTA and CDR2 is FQGTGA. The CDR3 runs to 13 residues. The CDR3, as DNA: TGTGCCACCAGGACCGAAACTTCGCGGGAGCAGTTCTTC. Residues: CATRTETSREQFF. Together with reference TRBV7-3 and TRBJ2-1, the CDR3 gives the full variable domain: GAGVSQTPSNKVTEKGKYVELRCDPISGHTALYWYRQSLGQGPEFLIYFQGTGAADDSGLPNDRFFAVRPEGSVSTLKIQRTERGDSAVYLCATRTETSREQFFGPGTRLTVL.

The rearrangement joins TRBV18 to TRBJ2-2; TRBD2 matches 14 bases. Germline CDR1 is KGHSH and CDR2 is LQKENI. This CDR3 has 16 amino acids. Trimming at V came to 3 bases and at J to 7 bases, leaving 4 bases not matched to a gene. The CDR3 sequence is CASSPGLAGVFGELFF. DNA of the CDR3: TGTGCCAGCTCACCGGGACTAGCGGGAGTATTCGGGGAGCTGTTTTTT. The full variable domain, rest sourced from reference TRBV18 and TRBJ2-2, is NAGVMQNPRHLVRRRGQEARLRCSPMKGHSHVYWYRQLPEEGLKFMVYLQKENIIDESGMPKERFSAEFPKEGPSILRIQQVVRGDSAAYFCASSPGLAGVFGELFFGEGSRLTVL.

This chain joins TRBV5-4 and TRBJ2-5; D may be TRBD2 (6 bases). CDR3 size: 15 residues. The V gene lost 7 bases and the J gene lost 1 base, with 17 bases spanning the gap. The germline CDR1 and CDR2 sequences are SGHNT and YYREEE (reference sequence). CDR3 bases: TGTGCCAGCCGGGGTGGTGTGGGGGGCCAAGAGACCCAGTACTTC. Translation gives CASRGGVGGQETQYF.

There are many counts of this clone. The genes are TRBV6-5 and TRBJ2-5; D unresolved. This CDR3 spans 13 amino acids. V was clipped by 2 bases and J by 5 bases, with 9 bases between them. CDR1 MNHEY and CDR2 SVGAGI come from the germline V gene. The CDR3 sequence is CASSYRPWETQYF. The CDR3, as DNA: TGTGCCAGCAGTTACCGCCCGTGGGAGACCCAGTACTTC.

The chain couples TRBV9 to TRBJ2-7; a possible D gene is TRBD2 (6 bases). The CDR3 spans 14 residues. Germline V gives CDR1 SGDLS, CDR2 YYNGEE. V dropped 4 bases and J dropped 3 bases, with 14 bases sitting between them. The CDR3 here is CASSIRPGDYEQYF. The CDR3 coding sequence is TGTGCCAGCAGCATTAGACCGGGAGACTACGAGCAGTACTTC.

V and J are TRBV18 and TRBJ1-5; no definite D call. This CDR3 is 17 amino acids long. Germline CDR1 is KGHSH and CDR2 is LQKENI. Trimming took off 0 bases at V and 3 bases at J, with 15 bases between the two ends. The CDR3 region has the DNA TGTGCCAGCTCACCACCCTTAGTGTCGGGGTCCAATCAGCCCCAGCATTTT. This encodes CASSPPLVSGSNQPQHF.

The chain is built from TRBV9 and TRBJ1-1; 8 bases line up with TRBD1. The CDR3 contains 17 residues. Germline lookup yields CDR1 SGDLS and CDR2 YYNGEE. The J segment lost 3 bases and the V segment lost 4 bases, leaving 14 bases of the junction unmatched. The CDR3 nucleotides read TGTGCCAGCAGCTATGGACAGGGTGGGGGATCTTACACTGAAGCTTTCTTT. Protein sequence: CASSYGQGGGSYTEAFF.

The chain combines TRBV25-1 with TRBJ2-1; D unresolved. Trimming took 0 bases from V and 6 from J, leaving 6 bases between them. From germline, CDR1 is MGHDK and CDR2 SYGVNS. The CDR3 spans 13 residues. This CDR3 reads CASSEYSLNEQFF. In DNA form, the CDR3 reads TGTGCCAGCAGTGAATACTCCCTCAATGAGCAGTTCTTC.

V is TRBV5-1 and J is TRBJ1-2; no clear D gene. The CDR3 covers 13 residues. Germline assignment: CDR1 SGHRS and CDR2 YFSETQ. V lost 4 bases to trimming and J lost 3 bases, with 10 bases between them. The CDR3 reads CASSPGEDYGYTF. Written as DNA, the CDR3 is TGCGCCAGCAGCCCTGGTGAGGACTATGGCTACACCTTC.

The V call is TRBV27, the J call TRBJ2-7; the match to TRBD2 covers 10 bases. With V trimmed by 5 bases and J by 1 base, 5 bases remained unmatched. Looked up from germline, CDR1 is MNHEY and CDR2 is SMNVEV (reference sequence). CDR3 length: 15 amino acids. The CDR3 region is CASSPRLAGSYEQYF. Written as DNA, the CDR3 is TGTGCCAGCAGTCCCCGACTAGCGGGTTCCTACGAGCAGTACTTC.

V gene TRBV5-1 combines with J gene TRBJ2-1; 9 positions agree with TRBD2. Germline V gene lookup returns CDR1 SGHRS and CDR2 YFSETQ. This CDR3 has 15 residues. The ends lost 3 bases at V and 7 bases at J; junction bases unmatched: 8. The CDR3 sequence is CASSSWTSDRNEQFF. The CDR3 nucleotides are TGCGCCAGCAGCTCCTGGACTAGCGATAGGAATGAGCAGTTCTTC.

This CDR3 is CASPVTSGNTGELFF. Here the CDR3 DNA reads TGTGCCTCCCCAGTCACTAGCGGTAACACCGGGGAGCTGTTTTTT. The rearrangement joins TRBV30 to TRBJ2-2, with 8 bases matching TRBD2. V lost 7 bases, J lost 2 bases, and 9 bases stayed unmatched. The germline CDR1 and CDR2 sequences are GTSNPN and SVGIG (reference sequence). The CDR3 is 15 residues long.

The table lists this clone with a few counts. The V call is TRBV11-2, the J call TRBJ1-1, with D unclear. The V gene lost 3 bases and the J gene lost 4 bases, with 9 bases spanning the gap. Germline V gene data show CDR1 as SGHAT and CDR2 as FQNNGV. The CDR3 loop spans 13 amino acids. The CDR3 coding sequence is TGTGCCAGCAGCTTCCTTCGGCCCACTGAAGCTTTCTTT. Its translation is CASSFLRPTEAFF.

V gene TRBV15 combines with J gene TRBJ1-5, with D maybe TRBD1 (6 bases). This CDR3 is 14 amino acids long. With 0 bases removed from V and 5 bases from J, the gap between germline ends came to 8 bases. CDR1 and CDR2 from the germline V gene are LNHNV and YYDKDF (reference sequence). The CDR3 is CATSRDGGHQPQHF. In DNA form, the CDR3 reads TGTGCCACCAGCAGAGATGGGGGGCATCAGCCCCAGCATTTT.

This clone was counted a few times. The V call is TRBV5-1, the J call TRBJ2-5, with 8 bases aligning to TRBD2. CDR3 length: 14 amino acids. The germline gives CDR1 SGHRS, CDR2 YFSETQ. Losses at the gene ends were 3 bases for V and 5 bases for J; bases not matched to a gene: 6. CDR3 coding DNA: TGCGCCAGCAGCTACGGGAGGGTAGGGGAGACCCAGTACTTC. This codes for CASSYGRVGETQYF. Full variable domain (rest looked up from reference TRBV5-1 and TRBJ2-5): KAGVTQTPRYLIKTRGQQVTLSCSPISGHRSVSWYQQTPGQGLQFLFEYFSETQRNKGNFPGRFSGRQFSNSRSEMNVSTLELGDSALYLCASSYGRVGETQYFGPGTRLLVL.

This clone was observed a single time. The chain is built from TRBV19 and TRBJ1-2, with D tentatively TRBD1 (6 bases). The V end lost 6 bases, the J end lost 8 bases, and 13 bases lay between the germline ends. The CDR3 covers 12 residues. Per the germline V gene, CDR1 is LNHDA and CDR2 is SQIVND (reference sequence). For the CDR3, the DNA is TGTGCCAGTAGGACCACAGGGTTCGGCTACACCTTC. It is translated as CASRTTGFGYTF.

This chain uses TRBV7-2 with TRBJ2-7; D might be TRBD2 (5 bases). Trimming shortened V by 3 bases and J by 3 bases, and 12 bases separated the two germline ends. The CDR3 is made up of 14 amino acids. Germline V lookup: CDR1 SGHTA, CDR2 FQGNSA. CDR3: CASSFNGIGYEQYF. The CDR3, as DNA: TGTGCCAGCAGCTTTAACGGGATAGGCTACGAGCAGTACTTC.

The gene calls are TRBV6-1 and TRBJ1-5; D unclear. In germline, CDR1 is MNHNS, CDR2 SASEGT. There are 13 residues in the CDR3. The V gene lost 8 bases and the J gene lost 4 bases, with 12 bases spanning the gap. The CDR3 DNA reads TGTGCCAGCCATAAGGACCTTAATCAGCCCCAGCATTTT. It specifies CASHKDLNQPQHF.